One sample yielded the 6 T cell receptor beta chains listed below, sequenced in a study of blood T cells in healthy people across ages. A J-beta primer mix and a sample-barcoded 5' primer were used in a second PCR of about 7 to 12 cycles. TCRdb processed the 5' RACE reads anew with MiXCR; each CDR3 protein has one entry. The data contain some 1,000,000 distinct CDR3 sequences, roughly 24% of them singletons. The same specimen was also included in a second study, on T cells of mothers and their children.

Sequenced sample: blood. These receptors originate from a girl aged 2 to 10 in good health.

This clonotype was recorded a few times. The rearrangement links TRBV12-3 or TRBV12-4 to TRBJ2-7; TRBD2 is a possible D gene (7 bases). The V and J ends lost 3 bases and 3 bases respectively, with 12 bases between them. The CDR3 sequence is 14 residues long. CDR3 in amino acids: CASSFGGRIYEQYF. DNA of the CDR3: TGTGCCAGCAGTTTCGGGGGGCGAATCTACGAGCAGTACTTC.

This clonotype has just a few counts. The chain couples TRBV4-1 to TRBJ2-1; D is unresolved. Trimming took 3 bases from V and 0 from J, leaving 15 bases between them. CDR3 length: 17 residues. The germline V gene encodes CDR1 MGHRA and CDR2 YSYEKL. The CDR3 sequence is CASSHLNLVDSYNEQFF. CDR3 in DNA: TGCGCCAGCAGCCACCTCAATCTAGTGGACTCCTACAATGAGCAGTTCTTC.

This clonotype was seen more than once but under ten times. The chain recombines TRBV29-1 with TRBJ1-2; 9 bases align to TRBD1. The CDR3 is 13 amino acids. Germline V gives CDR1 SQVTM, CDR2 ANQGSEA. With V trimmed by 0 bases and J by 5 bases, 1 base remained unmatched. CDR3 protein: CSVEDGQGYGYTF. CDR3 sequence (DNA): TGCAGCGTTGAAGACGGACAGGGGTATGGCTACACCTTC. The entire variable domain, with the rest obtained from reference TRBV29-1 and TRBJ1-2, is as follows: SAVISQKPSRDICQRGTSLTIQCQVDSQVTMMFWYRQQPGQSLTLIATANQGSEATYESGFVIDKFPISRPNLTFSTLTVSNMSPEDSSIYLCSVEDGQGYGYTFGSGTRLTVV.

This sequence joins TRBV12-3 or TRBV12-4 and TRBJ2-2; 7 bases agree with TRBD2. V was pared by 6 bases and J by 4 bases, with 8 bases of the junction left unmatched. The CDR3 contains 15 residues. The CDR3, as DNA: TGTGCCAGCAGCAGGGAGGGCCGGAGCACCGGGGAGCTGTTTTTT. Its protein product is CASSREGRSTGELFF.

There are a few counts of this clonotype. J is TRBJ2-3 and V is TRBV29-1; the match to TRBD1 covers 7 bases. Germline trimming cut 6 bases from V and 4 bases from J; bases unmatched to any gene: 4. CDR1 is SQVTM, CDR2 ANQGSEA, per germline. The CDR3 length is 12 residues. This CDR3 reads CSVDRVADTQYF. The DNA for the CDR3 is TGCAGCGTCGACAGGGTAGCAGATACGCAGTATTTT.

The J gene is TRBJ1-1, the V gene TRBV13; TRBD1 matches at 9 bases. Germline V gene lookup returns CDR1 PRHDT and CDR2 FYEKMQ (reference sequence). Unmatched junction bases numbered 12, after V lost 1 base and J lost 3 bases. This CDR3 is built from 18 residues. The CDR3 spells CASSLDHLRTGDDTEAFF. In nucleotides, the CDR3 is TGTGCCAGCAGCTTAGACCATCTAAGGACAGGGGATGACACTGAAGCTTTCTTT.